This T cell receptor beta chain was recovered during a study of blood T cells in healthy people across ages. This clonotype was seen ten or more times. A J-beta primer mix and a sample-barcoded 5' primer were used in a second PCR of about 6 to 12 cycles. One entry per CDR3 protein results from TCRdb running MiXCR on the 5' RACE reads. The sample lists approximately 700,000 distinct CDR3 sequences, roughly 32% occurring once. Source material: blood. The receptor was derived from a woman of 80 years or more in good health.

The CDR3 bases are TGTGCCAGCTCACCTTCAGGGCCCTATGGCTACACCTTC. It specifies CASSPSGPYGYTF. V usage is TRBV18 and J usage is TRBJ1-2, with D perhaps matching TRBD1 (5 bases). This CDR3 has 13 residues. V was trimmed by 3 bases and J by 4 bases, leaving 9 bases between them. CDR1 and CDR2 from the germline V gene are KGHSH and LQKENI.